Listed below are T cell receptor beta chains from one sample, sequenced in a study of blood T cell repertoires in COVID-19. Profiling relied on immunoSEQ multiplex PCR, and the TCRdb table lists in-frame clones only, not all of them. This table holds over 55,000 clones, roughly 83% found once. Sequencing input: peripheral blood. These receptors all come from a man over 45 with COVID-19, enrolled during active disease. CDR3s include the opening cysteine and the closing phenylalanine or tryptophan. The D gene is left open where the match is weak. Part of the rows lack a size; the others show once, few, many or a class for expanded clones.

clone_size: few
d_call: TRBD2
v_call: TRBV5-1
j_call: TRBJ2-2
cdr3_aa: CASRGATSGGGGTGELFF
cdr3_nt: TGCGCCAGCAGGGGAGCGACTAGCGGAGGCGGTGGAACCGGGGAGCTGTTTTTT

clone_size: NA
d_call: TRBD2
v_call: TRBV19
j_call: TRBJ2-3
cdr3_aa: CASSIGTSGNSDTQYF
cdr3_nt: TGTGCCAGTAGTATAGGGACTAGCGGGAATTCAGATACGCAGTATTTT

clone_size: NA
d_call: NA
v_call: TRBV30
j_call: TRBJ1-2
cdr3_aa: CAWSFHLYGYTF
cdr3_nt: TGTGCCTGGAGTTTTCACTTATATGGCTACACCTTC

clone_size: NA
d_call: NA
v_call: TRBV28
j_call: TRBJ2-1
cdr3_aa: CASRVPFNEQFF
cdr3_nt: TGTGCCAGTAGAGTTCCTTTCAATGAGCAGTTCTTC

clone_size: NA
d_call: TRBD1
v_call: TRBV4-2
j_call: TRBJ1-2
cdr3_aa: CASSHPRQGAAGYTF
cdr3_nt: TGTGCCAGCAGCCACCCACGTCAGGGGGCGGCTGGCTACACCTTC

clone_size: NA
d_call: TRBD1
v_call: TRBV19
j_call: TRBJ1-1
cdr3_aa: CASRDRTEAFF
cdr3_nt: TGTGCCAGTAGGGACAGGACTGAAGCTTTCTTT

clone_size: once
d_call: NA
v_call: TRBV11-1
j_call: TRBJ1-1
cdr3_aa: CASSLIGGGNTEAFF
cdr3_nt: TGTGCCAGCAGCTTAATAGGAGGTGGGAACACTGAAGCTTTCTTT

clone_size: few
d_call: NA
v_call: TRBV5-1
j_call: TRBJ2-7
cdr3_aa: CASSPTGPYEQYF
cdr3_nt: TGCGCCAGCAGCCCCACAGGACCCTACGAGCAGTACTTC

clone_size: NA
d_call: TRBD2
v_call: TRBV15
j_call: TRBJ2-1
cdr3_aa: CATSTRTSGQNEQFF
cdr3_nt: TGTGCCACCAGCACCCGGACTAGCGGGCAAAATGAGCAGTTCTTC

clone_size: few
d_call: NA
v_call: TRBV7-3
j_call: TRBJ1-5
cdr3_aa: CASSLARGQIISNQPQHF
cdr3_nt: TGTGCCAGCAGCTTAGCCCGTGGGCAGATTATTAGCAATCAGCCCCAGCATTTT

clone_size: NA
d_call: NA
v_call: TRBV29-1
j_call: TRBJ2-3
cdr3_aa: CSVEDRSRTDTQYF
cdr3_nt: TGCAGCGTTGAAGATAGGAGTCGCACAGATACGCAGTATTTT

clone_size: NA
d_call: TRBD2
v_call: TRBV29-1
j_call: TRBJ2-3
cdr3_aa: CSGGLAGGPAEDTQYF
cdr3_nt: TGCAGCGGAGGACTAGCGGGAGGGCCTGCGGAAGATACGCAGTATTTT

clone_size: NA
d_call: NA
v_call: TRBV4-1
j_call: TRBJ1-2
cdr3_aa: CASSTRREGRYTF
cdr3_nt: TGCGCCAGCAGCACTCGGCGGGAGGGCCGCTACACCTTC

clone_size: NA
d_call: NA
v_call: TRBV19
j_call: TRBJ1-5
cdr3_aa: CASSIGTELFSNQPQHF
cdr3_nt: TGTGCCAGTAGTATAGGGACAGAACTGTTTAGCAATCAGCCCCAGCATTTT

clone_size: NA
d_call: NA
v_call: TRBV5-4
j_call: TRBJ2-3
cdr3_aa: CASSPEIWDIATDTQYF
cdr3_nt: TGTGCCAGCAGCCCGGAAATCTGGGACATAGCCACAGATACGCAGTATTTT

clone_size: NA
d_call: NA
v_call: TRBV18
j_call: TRBJ2-2
cdr3_aa: CASSQLELTGELFF
cdr3_nt: TGTGCCAGCTCACAGCTCGAACTCACCGGGGAGCTGTTTTTT

clone_size: NA
d_call: TRBD2
v_call: TRBV29-1
j_call: TRBJ2-5
cdr3_aa: CSVEGGRGRVETQYF
cdr3_nt: TGCAGCGTTGAAGGGGGGCGCGGGAGGGTGGAGACCCAGTACTTC

clone_size: NA
d_call: NA
v_call: TRBV5-1
j_call: TRBJ2-3
cdr3_aa: CASCRVDPSTDTQYF
cdr3_nt: TGCGCCAGCTGCCGGGTCGACCCTAGCACAGATACGCAGTATTTT

clone_size: NA
d_call: NA
v_call: TRBV7-3
j_call: TRBJ2-2
cdr3_aa: CASSQVPGQNTGELFF
cdr3_nt: TGTGCCAGCAGCCAAGTACCGGGACAGAACACCGGGGAGCTGTTTTTT

clone_size: NA
d_call: TRBD2
v_call: TRBV6-5
j_call: TRBJ2-1
cdr3_aa: CASSSLAGEANEQFF
cdr3_nt: TGTGCCAGCAGCTCACTAGCGGGAGAGGCCAATGAGCAGTTCTTC

clone_size: NA
d_call: TRBD1
v_call: TRBV10-3
j_call: TRBJ1-1
cdr3_aa: CAISKGQGGTEAFF
cdr3_nt: TGTGCCATCAGTAAAGGACAGGGCGGCACTGAAGCTTTCTTT

clone_size: NA
d_call: NA
v_call: TRBV29-1
j_call: TRBJ2-1
cdr3_aa: CIVQDSYNEQFF
cdr3_nt: TGCATCGTGCAGGACTCCTACAATGAGCAGTTCTTC

clone_size: NA
d_call: NA
v_call: TRBV10-2
j_call: TRBJ1-6
cdr3_aa: CASSQGLRGSPLHF
cdr3_nt: TGCGCCAGCAGCCAGGGGTTACGGGGTTCACCCCTCCACTTT

clone_size: NA
d_call: TRBD1
v_call: TRBV19
j_call: TRBJ1-2
cdr3_aa: CASSMGQNNYGYTF
cdr3_nt: TGTGCCAGTAGTATGGGACAGAATAACTATGGCTACACCTTC

clone_size: NA
d_call: NA
v_call: TRBV28
j_call: TRBJ2-7
cdr3_aa: CASIPGSPLTYEQYF
cdr3_nt: TGTGCCAGCATTCCCGGGAGCCCACTAACCTACGAGCAGTACTTC

clone_size: NA
d_call: NA
v_call: TRBV5-1
j_call: TRBJ2-6
cdr3_aa: CASSVYSGANVLTF
cdr3_nt: TGCGCCAGCAGCGTCTACTCTGGGGCCAACGTCCTGACTTTC

clone_size: NA
d_call: TRBD1
v_call: TRBV11-1
j_call: TRBJ1-6
cdr3_aa: CASSSSGTGISPLHF
cdr3_nt: TGTGCCAGCAGCTCATCCGGGACAGGGATTTCACCCCTCCACTTT

clone_size: NA
d_call: NA
v_call: TRBV18
j_call: TRBJ1-2
cdr3_aa: CASSRSDTYGYTF
cdr3_nt: TGTGCCAGCTCACGATCCGACACCTATGGCTACACCTTC

clone_size: NA
d_call: TRBD2
v_call: TRBV6-5
j_call: TRBJ2-7
cdr3_aa: CASKGLAASEQYF
cdr3_nt: TGTGCCAGCAAAGGGCTAGCGGCCTCCGAGCAGTACTTC

clone_size: NA
d_call: NA
v_call: TRBV28
j_call: TRBJ1-6
cdr3_aa: CASETGPLKSPLHF
cdr3_nt: TGTGCCAGCGAGACAGGACCGCTTAAATCACCCCTCCACTTT

clone_size: NA
d_call: NA
v_call: TRBV5-1
j_call: TRBJ1-4
cdr3_aa: CASSNLDVPGEKLFF
cdr3_nt: TGCGCCAGCAGCAACCTAGACGTACCCGGCGAAAAACTGTTTTTT

clone_size: NA
d_call: TRBD2
v_call: TRBV29-1
j_call: TRBJ2-3
cdr3_aa: CSVEDPGLSGGTDTQYF
cdr3_nt: TGCAGCGTTGAAGATCCGGGACTATCGGGCGGGACAGATACGCAGTATTTT

clone_size: NA
d_call: NA
v_call: TRBV5-1
j_call: TRBJ2-3
cdr3_aa: CASSVGSARDTQYF
cdr3_nt: TGCGCCAGCAGCGTTGGATCGGCGAGGGATACGCAGTATTTT

clone_size: NA
d_call: NA
v_call: TRBV6-1
j_call: TRBJ2-5
cdr3_aa: CASSEGGVMKTQYF
cdr3_nt: TGTGCCAGCAGTGAAGGGGGCGTGATGAAGACCCAGTACTTC

clone_size: NA
d_call: NA
v_call: TRBV15
j_call: TRBJ2-7
cdr3_aa: CATSRDRAGPNEQYF
cdr3_nt: TGTGCCACCAGCAGAGATCGGGCAGGGCCCAACGAGCAGTACTTC

clone_size: NA
d_call: TRBD1
v_call: TRBV28
j_call: TRBJ1-4
cdr3_aa: CASNRDRGRNEKLFF
cdr3_nt: TGTGCCAGCAACCGGGACAGGGGGCGGAATGAAAAACTGTTTTTT

clone_size: few
d_call: NA
v_call: TRBV10-1
j_call: TRBJ2-7
cdr3_aa: CASSALPSGEQYF
cdr3_nt: TGCGCCAGCAGTGCTTTGCCTTCGGGGGAGCAGTACTTC

clone_size: NA
d_call: TRBD1
v_call: TRBV18
j_call: TRBJ2-2
cdr3_aa: CASSPRSQGARTGELFF
cdr3_nt: TGTGCCAGCTCACCACGGTCGCAGGGGGCGCGTACCGGGGAGCTGTTTTTT

clone_size: NA
d_call: NA
v_call: TRBV30
j_call: TRBJ1-2
cdr3_aa: CAWSVGGGYTF
cdr3_nt: TGTGCCTGGAGTGTGGGAGGCGGCTACACCTTC

clone_size: few
d_call: NA
v_call: TRBV18
j_call: TRBJ1-1
cdr3_aa: CASSPAGNTEAFF
cdr3_nt: TGTGCCAGCTCACCCGCGGGGAACACTGAAGCTTTCTTT

clone_size: NA
d_call: TRBD1
v_call: TRBV3-1/TRBV3-2
j_call: TRBJ1-4
cdr3_aa: CASSHPGQHNEKLFF
cdr3_nt: TGTGCCAGCAGCCATCCGGGACAGCATAATGAAAAACTGTTTTTT

clone_size: NA
d_call: NA
v_call: TRBV7-2
j_call: TRBJ2-7
cdr3_aa: CASSLDGKSYEQYF
cdr3_nt: TGTGCCAGCAGCTTAGACGGGAAATCCTACGAGCAGTACTTC

clone_size: NA
d_call: NA
v_call: TRBV5-4
j_call: TRBJ2-7
cdr3_aa: CASSVGRPGEGYEQYF
cdr3_nt: TGTGCCAGCAGCGTGGGACGCCCAGGCGAAGGCTACGAGCAGTACTTC

clone_size: NA
d_call: TRBD1
v_call: TRBV2
j_call: TRBJ2-7
cdr3_aa: CASNLELTGGEQYF
cdr3_nt: TGTGCCAGCAACCTAGAGTTGACAGGGGGCGAGCAGTACTTC

clone_size: NA
d_call: NA
v_call: TRBV6-5
j_call: TRBJ1-1
cdr3_aa: CASRTDGGKTEAFF
cdr3_nt: TGTGCCAGCAGAACCGACGGGGGGAAGACTGAAGCTTTCTTT

clone_size: NA
d_call: TRBD2
v_call: TRBV7-2
j_call: TRBJ2-1
cdr3_aa: CASSQRSGRADEQFF
cdr3_nt: TGTGCCAGCAGCCAGAGGAGCGGGAGGGCCGATGAGCAGTTCTTC

clone_size: NA
d_call: NA
v_call: TRBV19
j_call: TRBJ2-3
cdr3_aa: CASSLEPHTDTQYF
cdr3_nt: TGTGCCAGTAGCTTAGAGCCCCACACAGATACGCAGTATTTT

clone_size: NA
d_call: NA
v_call: TRBV24-1
j_call: TRBJ1-1
cdr3_aa: CATSDSRQVAW
cdr3_nt: TGTGCCACCAGTGATTCCCGACAGGTAGCTTGG

clone_size: NA
d_call: NA
v_call: TRBV7-2
j_call: TRBJ2-1
cdr3_aa: CASSWQSEDEQFF
cdr3_nt: TGTGCCAGCAGCTGGCAGAGCGAGGATGAGCAGTTCTTC

clone_size: NA
d_call: NA
v_call: TRBV30
j_call: TRBJ1-5
cdr3_aa: CAWSGLLGNQPQHF
cdr3_nt: TGTGCCTGGAGTGGTCTATTGGGCAATCAGCCCCAGCATTTT

clone_size: NA
d_call: TRBD2
v_call: TRBV2
j_call: TRBJ2-3
cdr3_aa: CASSGPSGSPTDTQYF
cdr3_nt: TGTGCCAGCAGTGGCCCTAGCGGGAGTCCCACAGATACGCAGTATTTT

clone_size: NA
d_call: NA
v_call: TRBV10-3
j_call: TRBJ1-1
cdr3_aa: CAISDLRGNTEAFF
cdr3_nt: TGTGCCATCAGTGACCTCAGGGGTAACACTGAAGCTTTCTTT

clone_size: NA
d_call: TRBD1
v_call: TRBV27
j_call: TRBJ1-2
cdr3_aa: CASSLGTGKYGYTF
cdr3_nt: TGTGCCAGCAGTTTAGGGACAGGGAAATATGGCTACACCTTC

clone_size: NA
d_call: NA
v_call: TRBV5-4
j_call: TRBJ1-2
cdr3_aa: CASSPTGRYGYTF
cdr3_nt: TGTGCCAGCAGCCCTACAGGGAGATATGGCTACACCTTC

clone_size: NA
d_call: TRBD2
v_call: TRBV27
j_call: TRBJ2-1
cdr3_aa: CASSLTGTSGHEQFF
cdr3_nt: TGTGCCAGCAGTCTTACCGGGACTAGCGGCCATGAGCAGTTCTTC

clone_size: NA
d_call: NA
v_call: TRBV6-2/TRBV6-3
j_call: TRBJ2-7
cdr3_aa: CASSYSGESSYEQYF
cdr3_nt: TGTGCCAGCAGTTACTCGGGCGAGAGCTCCTACGAGCAGTACTTC